The 28 T cell receptor beta chains reported below all come from one sample, sequenced in a study of control samples from healthy donors and cancer patients. Assay: immunoSEQ multiplex PCR; the TCRdb copy retains only in-frame clones and omits some. Of about 94,000 clones in the sample, 90% were seen once. The specimen was blood. Source of these receptors: a woman between 18 and 29 years old in good health.

The chain is built from TRBV18 and TRBJ2-7; possibly TRBD2 for D (5 bases). The V gene's germline CDR1 is KGHSH and CDR2 LQKENI. This CDR3 region has 13 residues. V lost 5 bases and J lost 4, with 12 bases in between. The CDR3 sequence: CASSTAEAYEQYF. The DNA for the CDR3 is TGTGCCAGCTCAACAGCGGAGGCGTACGAGCAGTACTTC.

CDR3 loop: CASSRDSSNQPQHF. CDR3 nucleotide sequence: TGTGCCAGTAGTAGGGACTCCTCCAATCAGCCCCAGCATTTT. The chain has TRBV19 and TRBJ1-5; weak D call: TRBD1 (5 bases). Germline lookup yields CDR1 LNHDA and CDR2 SQIVND (reference sequence). V lost 4 bases and J lost 3, with 10 bases in between. This CDR3 has 14 residues.

CDR3 in amino acids: CASSLRGALWQPQHF. The CDR3 DNA sequence: TGTGCCAGCAGTTTAAGGGGGGCGCTCTGGCAGCCCCAGCATTTT. This rearrangement joins TRBV27 to TRBJ1-5, with a possible D match to TRBD1 (6 bases). V lost 2 bases and J lost 7, with 15 bases in between. Germline values: CDR1 MNHEY, CDR2 SMNVEV (reference sequence). This CDR3 comprises 15 residues.

This clone has just a few counts. The chain couples TRBV19 to TRBJ2-4; TRBD2 aligns across 13 bases. After removal of 1 base from V and 7 bases from J, the junction contained 7 bases not matched to a gene. The CDR3 is made up of 17 amino acids. CDR1 and CDR2 from the germline V gene are LNHDA and SQIVND (reference sequence). CDR3 sequence reads: CASSIVSGTSGVNIQYF. The CDR3 coding sequence is TGTGCCAGTAGTATAGTTTCCGGGACTAGCGGGGTTAACATTCAGTACTTC.

The chain joins TRBV7-8 to TRBJ2-5, with TRBD2 identical over 7 bases. This CDR3 region has 14 residues. Looked up from germline, CDR1 is SGHVS and CDR2 is FQNEAQ. The V and J ends lost 1 base and 5 bases, in that order; junction bases with no gene match: 4. The CDR3 loop reads CASSLELAEETQYF. CDR3 sequence (DNA): TGTGCCAGCAGCTTAGAGCTAGCGGAGGAGACCCAGTACTTC.

The chain links TRBV9 to TRBJ1-1; tentatively, D is TRBD1 (5 bases). The CDR3 runs 13 residues. V lost 5 bases to trimming and J lost 5 bases, with 13 bases between them. Germline CDR1 reads SGDLS; CDR2 reads YYNGEE. Here the CDR3 reads CASSIGGGTEAFF. The CDR3 DNA reads TGTGCCAGCAGTATTGGGGGTGGGACTGAAGCTTTCTTT.

The CDR3 spells CASSQNNNDRETFF. The CDR3, as DNA: TGCGCCAGCAGCCAAAACAACAACGACAGAGAGACTTTCTTT. J is TRBJ1-1 and V is TRBV4-1, with a tentative D call TRBD1 (5 bases). The CDR3 runs 14 residues. Trimming shortened V by 2 bases and J by 12 bases, and 19 bases separated the two germline ends. Germline values: CDR1 MGHRA, CDR2 YSYEKL.

This clone was recorded only once. The chain has TRBV10-2 and TRBJ2-1, with 11 bases aligning to TRBD2. Trimming removed 4 bases from V and 9 bases from J; junction bases left unmatched: 8. The CDR3 runs 15 residues. Germline V lookup: CDR1 WSHSY, CDR2 SAAADI. The CDR3 region is CASSGLSGGAAEQFF. CDR3 nucleotide sequence: TGCGCCAGCAGTGGCCTTAGCGGGGGGGCCGCTGAGCAGTTCTTC.

The rearrangement links TRBV9 to TRBJ1-3; D ambiguous. The germline gives CDR1 SGDLS, CDR2 YYNGEE. V shed 3 bases and J shed 3 bases, with 4 bases lying between them. The CDR3 has 12 amino acids. The CDR3: CASSDGGNTIYF. CDR3 in DNA: TGTGCCAGCAGCGACGGTGGAAACACCATATATTTT.

The J gene is TRBJ1-1, the V gene TRBV11-2, with 7 bases matching TRBD1. The ends lost 5 bases at V and 1 base at J; junction bases unmatched: 7. The CDR3 consists of 15 residues. Germline V gives CDR1 SGHAT, CDR2 FQNNGV. The CDR3 nucleotides are TGTGCCAGCAGCCCGAGACAGGGATCGAACACTGAAGCTTTCTTT. This sequence encodes CASSPRQGSNTEAFF.

This chain joins TRBV5-1 and TRBJ2-7; D might be TRBD1 (5 bases). The CDR3 length is 13 residues. Germline-derived CDR1 and CDR2 are SGHRS and YFSETQ. The germline V and J ends were trimmed by 0 bases and 6 bases, with 10 bases remaining between them. The CDR3 DNA follows: TGCGCCAGCAGCTTGGCCGAAAGGGGCGAGCAGTACTTC. It encodes CASSLAERGEQYF.

The gene calls are TRBV5-4 and TRBJ1-4; no definite D call. CDR1 SGHNT and CDR2 YYREEE come from the germline V gene (reference sequence). This CDR3 contains 13 residues. The V end lost 4 bases, the J end lost 4 bases, and 8 bases lay between the germline ends. CDR3 DNA sequence: TGTGCCAGCAGCGTAGACAATAATGAAAAACTGTTTTTT. Translation gives CASSVDNNEKLFF.

This chain connects TRBV27 to TRBJ2-3; 8 nucleotides match TRBD2. This CDR3 contains 15 residues. With 5 bases clipped from V and 0 bases from J, the junction kept 4 bases outside the gene matches. In germline, CDR1 is MNHEY, CDR2 SMNVEV (reference sequence). CDR3 loop: CASSPRGVSTDTQYF. The CDR3, as DNA: TGTGCCAGCAGTCCGCGGGGGGTTAGCACAGATACGCAGTATTTT.

This chain connects TRBV28 to TRBJ2-7; 7 bases are a match to TRBD1. The CDR3 sequence is 14 residues long. CDR1 is MDHEN, CDR2 SYDVKM, per germline. Germline trimming cut 4 bases from V and 7 bases from J; bases unmatched to any gene: 10. Here the CDR3 reads CASSSPPGQREQYF. Written as DNA, the CDR3 is TGTGCCAGCAGTTCGCCTCCGGGACAGAGAGAGCAGTACTTC.

In DNA, the CDR3 is TGTGCCAGCAGTGCCCTACCGGACAGGGGACTTGATCAGCCCCAGCATTTT. This translates into CASSALPDRGLDQPQHF. The rearrangement uses TRBV6-4 and TRBJ1-5, with TRBD1 identical over 9 bases. This CDR3 has 17 residues. Per the germline V gene, CDR1 is MRHNA and CDR2 is SNTAGT. V lost 4 bases, J lost 5 bases, and 12 bases stayed unmatched.

This clone appeared a single time. The chain has TRBV5-4 and TRBJ1-2; TRBD1 matches 10 bases. Trimming at V came to 4 bases and at J to 8 bases, leaving 11 bases not matched to a gene. CDR1 and CDR2 from the germline V gene are SGHNT and YYREEE (reference sequence). The CDR3 loop spans 15 amino acids. The CDR3 DNA reads as TGTGCCAGCAGCGGGACCGGGACAGGGGCTTCCGGCTACACCTTC. Its translation: CASSGTGTGASGYTF.

V and J are TRBV4-1 and TRBJ2-2, with D possibly called TRBD1 or TRBD2 (5 bases each). Germline assignment: CDR1 MGHRA and CDR2 YSYEKL. The CDR3 sequence is 17 residues long. Trimming took off 0 bases at V and 3 bases at J, with 14 bases between the two ends. In DNA form, the CDR3 reads TGCGCCAGCAGCCAAGATCCGGGACCGAATGACACCGGGGAGCTGTTTTTT. Translation: CASSQDPGPNDTGELFF.

The V and J genes are TRBV7-6 and TRBJ1-1; the D gene is possibly TRBD1 (5 bases). Trimming cost V 5 bases and J 3 bases, with 10 bases left between them. The germline gives CDR1 SGHVS, CDR2 FNYEAQ. The CDR3 is 13 amino acids. This CDR3 is CASSPPGDTEAFF. The CDR3 coding sequence is TGTGCCAGCAGCCCCCCGGGGGACACTGAAGCTTTCTTT.

This rearrangement joins TRBV9 to TRBJ2-1; 10 bases map to TRBD2. The CDR3 extends over 14 amino acids. The V and J ends lost 10 bases and 1 base, in that order; junction bases with no gene match: 5. Germline CDR1 and CDR2: SGDLS and YYNGEE. CDR3 loop: CASSAGGSYNEQFF. CDR3 coding DNA: TGTGCCTCGTCAGCGGGGGGGTCCTACAATGAGCAGTTCTTC.

This clone was counted once. The chain joins TRBV5-1 to TRBJ1-1, with D perhaps TRBD1 (6 bases). The CDR3 loop spans 15 amino acids. CDR1 and CDR2 (germline): SGHRS, YFSETQ. Trimming left V 4 bases short and J 1 base short, with 14 bases between. This CDR3 is CASSPEGHPNTEAFF. The CDR3 region has the DNA TGCGCCAGCAGCCCGGAGGGACACCCGAACACTGAAGCTTTCTTT.

The V gene is TRBV20-1, the J gene TRBJ1-1; D ambiguous. The CDR3 runs 11 residues. V was shortened by 6 bases and J by 3 bases, with 8 bases between the two germline ends. Germline V CDR1 and CDR2: DFQATT, SNEGSKA (reference sequence). CDR3 DNA: TGCAGTGCAGGTCGGGACACTGAAGCTTTCTTT. Its protein product is CSAGRDTEAFF.

The chain is built from TRBV5-4 and TRBJ2-7; the D gene could be TRBD1 or TRBD2 (5 bases each). The germline V gene has CDR1 SGHNT and CDR2 YYREEE (reference sequence). The CDR3 is 15 amino acids. V lost 4 bases and J lost 1, with 15 bases in between. DNA for the CDR3: TGTGCCAGCAGCCCCGGGGCCACCACGTCCTACGAGCAGTACTTC. It codes for CASSPGATTSYEQYF.

The chain joins TRBV4-1 to TRBJ1-2; D remains ambiguous. Trimming shortened V by 2 bases and J by 7 bases, and 29 bases separated the two germline ends. The CDR3 is 19 amino acids. Germline lookup yields CDR1 MGHRA and CDR2 YSYEKL. CDR3 residues: CASSQFPRGIDNPTFGYTF. DNA of the CDR3: TGCGCCAGCAGCCAATTCCCCCGCGGTATCGACAACCCGACATTTGGCTACACCTTC.

This clone was seen only a few times. This chain links TRBV7-9 with TRBJ1-3; unclear D gene. The CDR3 is made up of 13 amino acids. Germline assignment: CDR1 SEHNR and CDR2 FQNEAQ (reference sequence). The V end was cut by 5 bases, the J end by 6 bases, with 11 bases between. The CDR3: CASSPPGENTIYF. The CDR3, as DNA: TGTGCCAGCAGCCCCCCGGGAGAAAACACCATATATTTT.

The chain employs TRBV4-1 and TRBJ2-6; D ambiguous. The germline V and J ends were trimmed by 2 bases and 0 bases, with 17 bases remaining between them. The CDR3 runs 19 residues. Germline values: CDR1 MGHRA, CDR2 YSYEKL. The CDR3: CASSQNPPPIDSGANVLTF. The DNA of the CDR3 is TGCGCCAGCAGCCAAAATCCGCCGCCAATAGACTCTGGGGCCAACGTCCTGACTTTC.

V and J are TRBV10-2 and TRBJ2-3; 16 bases map to TRBD2. The CDR3 extends over 16 amino acids. Germline assignment: CDR1 WSHSY and CDR2 SAAADI. V was pared by 8 bases and J by 6 bases, with 8 bases of the junction left unmatched. CDR3 loop: CASQTGTSGGEDTQYF. In DNA, the CDR3 is TGCGCCAGCCAAACCGGGACTAGCGGGGGGGAGGATACGCAGTATTTT.

The rearrangement uses TRBV6-5 and TRBJ1-1; tentatively, D is TRBD1 (5 bases). Germline-derived CDR1 and CDR2 are MNHEY and SVGAGI. The CDR3 loop spans 12 amino acids. V lost 0 bases, J lost 11 bases, and 10 bases lay in between. CDR3 loop: CASSYSGDRAFF. Here the CDR3 DNA reads TGTGCCAGCAGTTACTCAGGGGATAGGGCTTTCTTT.

The chain uses TRBV21-1 and TRBJ2-6; the table's D call of TRBD2 was not tested on the DNA. TRBV21-1 is shown as a pseudogene. The CDR3 totals 18 residues. The CDR3 DNA is TGTGCCAGCAGCAAAGGAGCAGCTGAGGCCACTGGGGCCAACGTCCTGACTTTC. As protein: CASSKGAAEATGANVLTF.